This T cell receptor beta chain came from a study of T cell responses to AZD1222 COVID-19 vaccine. Findings of the study overall: Without day 14 samples, only post-peak T cell repertoires were studied. The study found vaccine-associated CD4 TCRs spanning spike, dominant at 160-218 and 743-854. Close to half of all spike-specific TCRs reportedly target regions of the variants that are unmutated.

Looked up from germline, CDR1 is SGHAT and CDR2 is FQNNGV. V was clipped by 0 bases and J by 3 bases, with 19 bases between them. The CDR3 has 18 amino acids. In regard to this clone: Its antigen is still unknown.

Method: immunoSEQ multiplex PCR; TCRdb's copy keeps in-frame clones and lacks some. The sample lists about 75,000 clones; 70% to 90% were seen once. This chain joins TRBV11-2 and TRBJ2-3, with unresolved D. Sequenced material: peripheral blood, taken 28 days after the second dose of the MenACWY control vaccine. The source of this sequence is an adult who received the MenACWY meningococcal vaccine as a control. CDR3 in amino acids: CASSLDAVAAIGTDTQYF. The DNA of the CDR3 is TGTGCCAGCAGCTTAGACGCGGTAGCAGCTATTGGAACAGATACGCAGTATTTT.